This T cell receptor beta chain was recorded in a study of blood T cell repertoires in COVID-19. Study as a whole: The study drew acute and convalescent COVID-19 samples from the United States, Italy and Spain.

Per the germline V gene, CDR1 is SGHDT and CDR2 is YYEEEE. The CDR3 is made up of 12 amino acids. V was trimmed by 2 bases and J by 6 bases, leaving 8 bases between them. Clones were sequenced by immunoSEQ multiplex PCR, and TCRdb holds only the in-frame ones, with some missing. The profile shows about 95,000 clones, roughly 90% of them singletons. The receptor was derived from a man over 45 with COVID-19, enrolled during active disease. The chain recombines TRBV5-6 with TRBJ1-2; no reliable D call. Sequenced sample: peripheral blood. The CDR3 sequence is CASSFGRDGYTF. Written as DNA, the CDR3 is TGTGCCAGCAGCTTTGGCCGGGATGGCTACACCTTC.